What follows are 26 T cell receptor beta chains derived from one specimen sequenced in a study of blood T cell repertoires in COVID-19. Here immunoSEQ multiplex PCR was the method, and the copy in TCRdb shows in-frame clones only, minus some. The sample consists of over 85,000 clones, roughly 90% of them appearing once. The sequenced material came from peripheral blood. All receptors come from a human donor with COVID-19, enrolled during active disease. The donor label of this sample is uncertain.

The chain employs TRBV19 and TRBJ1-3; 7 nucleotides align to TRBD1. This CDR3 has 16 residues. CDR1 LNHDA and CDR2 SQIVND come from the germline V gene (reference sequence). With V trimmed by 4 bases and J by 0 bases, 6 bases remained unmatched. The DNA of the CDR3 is TGTGCCAGTAGTAACAGACAGGGATACTCTGGAAACACCATATATTTT. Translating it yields CASSNRQGYSGNTIYF.

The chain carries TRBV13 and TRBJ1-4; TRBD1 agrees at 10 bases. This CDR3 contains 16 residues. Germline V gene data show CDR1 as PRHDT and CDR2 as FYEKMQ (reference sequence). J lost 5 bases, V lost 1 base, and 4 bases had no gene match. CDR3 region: CASSLVVGQGNEKLFF. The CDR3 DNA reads TGTGCCAGCAGCTTAGTCGTGGGACAGGGGAATGAAAAACTGTTTTTT.

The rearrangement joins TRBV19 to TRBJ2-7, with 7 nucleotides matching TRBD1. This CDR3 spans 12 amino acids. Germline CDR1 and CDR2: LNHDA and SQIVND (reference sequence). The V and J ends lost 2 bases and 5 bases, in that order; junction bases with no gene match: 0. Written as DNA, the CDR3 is TGTGCCAGTAGTATAACAGGGGACGAGCAGTACTTC. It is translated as CASSITGDEQYF.

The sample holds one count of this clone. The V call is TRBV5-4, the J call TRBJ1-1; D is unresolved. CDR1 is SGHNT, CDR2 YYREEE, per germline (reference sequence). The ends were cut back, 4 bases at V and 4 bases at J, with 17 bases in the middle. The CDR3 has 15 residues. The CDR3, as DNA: TGTGCCAGCAGCCTTGGAGTCTCCTCGGGCACTGAAGCTTTCTTT. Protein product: CASSLGVSSGTEAFF.

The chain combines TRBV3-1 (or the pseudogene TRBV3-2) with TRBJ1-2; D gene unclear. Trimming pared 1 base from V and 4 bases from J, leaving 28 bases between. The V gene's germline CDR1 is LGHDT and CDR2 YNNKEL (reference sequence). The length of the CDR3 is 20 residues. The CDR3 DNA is TGTGCCAGCAGCCAAGTGGTGGTAAGCCCTGGGGAGATCCTAAGCTATGGCTACACCTTC. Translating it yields CASSQVVVSPGEILSYGYTF.

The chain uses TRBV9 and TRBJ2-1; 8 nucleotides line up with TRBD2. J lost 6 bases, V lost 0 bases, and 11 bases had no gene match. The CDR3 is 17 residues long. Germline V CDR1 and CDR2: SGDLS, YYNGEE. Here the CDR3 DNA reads TGTGCCAGCAGCGTAGCCCGGGACCGGGAGGGTGTCAATGAGCAGTTCTTC. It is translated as CASSVARDREGVNEQFF. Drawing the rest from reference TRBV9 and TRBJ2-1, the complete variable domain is DSGVTQTPKHLITATGQRVTLRCSPRSGDLSVYWYQQSLDQGLQFLIQYYNGEERAKGNILERFSAQQFPDLHSELNLSSLELGDSALYFCASSVARDREGVNEQFFGPGTRLTVL.

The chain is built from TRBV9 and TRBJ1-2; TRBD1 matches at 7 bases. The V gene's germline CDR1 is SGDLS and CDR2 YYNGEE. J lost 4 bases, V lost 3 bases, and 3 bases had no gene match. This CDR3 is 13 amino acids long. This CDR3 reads CASSGQGLYGYTF. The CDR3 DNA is TGTGCCAGCAGCGGACAGGGCCTCTATGGCTACACCTTC.

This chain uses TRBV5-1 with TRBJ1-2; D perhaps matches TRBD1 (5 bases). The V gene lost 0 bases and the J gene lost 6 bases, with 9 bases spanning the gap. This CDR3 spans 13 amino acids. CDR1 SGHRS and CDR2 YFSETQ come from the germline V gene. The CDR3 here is CASSLAQGDGYTF. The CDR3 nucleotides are TGCGCCAGCAGCTTGGCCCAAGGGGATGGCTACACCTTC.

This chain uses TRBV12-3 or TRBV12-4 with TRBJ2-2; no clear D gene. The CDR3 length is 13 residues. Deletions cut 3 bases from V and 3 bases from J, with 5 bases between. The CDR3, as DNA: TGTGCCAGCAGTTTCGCGGACACCGGGGAGCTGTTTTTT. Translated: CASSFADTGELFF.

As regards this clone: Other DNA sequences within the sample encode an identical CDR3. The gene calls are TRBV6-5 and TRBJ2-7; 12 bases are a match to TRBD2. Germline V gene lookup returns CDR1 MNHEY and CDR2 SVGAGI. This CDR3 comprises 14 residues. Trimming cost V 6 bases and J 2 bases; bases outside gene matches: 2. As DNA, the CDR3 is TGTGCCAGCAGAGGACTAGCGGGGACCTACGAGCAGTACTTC. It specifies CASRGLAGTYEQYF.

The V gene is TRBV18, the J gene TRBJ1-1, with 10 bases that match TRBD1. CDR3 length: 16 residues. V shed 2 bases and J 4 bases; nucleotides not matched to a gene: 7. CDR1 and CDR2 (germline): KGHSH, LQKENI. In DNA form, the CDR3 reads TGTGCCAGCTCACCAGGACAGGGGGGGGGTGGCACTGAAGCTTTCTTT. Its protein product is CASSPGQGGGGTEAFF.

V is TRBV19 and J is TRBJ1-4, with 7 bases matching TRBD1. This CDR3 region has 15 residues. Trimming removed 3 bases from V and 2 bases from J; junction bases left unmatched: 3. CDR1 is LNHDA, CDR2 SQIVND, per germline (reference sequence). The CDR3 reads CASSMYRGTNEKLFF. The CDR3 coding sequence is TGTGCCAGTAGTATGTACAGGGGCACTAATGAAAAACTGTTTTTT.

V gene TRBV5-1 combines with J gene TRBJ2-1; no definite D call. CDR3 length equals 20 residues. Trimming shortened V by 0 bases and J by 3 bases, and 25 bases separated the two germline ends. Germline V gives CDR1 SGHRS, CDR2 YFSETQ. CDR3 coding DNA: TGCGCCAGCAGCTTGGATCCCAAGGAGCGTCCAAGAGCTCGCTACAATGAGCAGTTCTTC. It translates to CASSLDPKERPRARYNEQFF.

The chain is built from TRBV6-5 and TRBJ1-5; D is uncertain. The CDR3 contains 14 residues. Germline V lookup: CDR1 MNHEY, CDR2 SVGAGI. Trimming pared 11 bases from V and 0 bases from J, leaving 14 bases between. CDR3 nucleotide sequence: TGTGCCGGTCACGAGGATTATAGCAATCAGCCCCAGCATTTT. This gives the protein CAGHEDYSNQPQHF.

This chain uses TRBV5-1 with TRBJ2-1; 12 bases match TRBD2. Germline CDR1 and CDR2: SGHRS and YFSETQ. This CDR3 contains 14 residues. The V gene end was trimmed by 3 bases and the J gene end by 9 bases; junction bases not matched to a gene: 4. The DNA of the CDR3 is TGCGCCAGCAGCTCCCGGGGACTAGCGGGTGAGCAGTTCTTC. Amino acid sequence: CASSSRGLAGEQFF.

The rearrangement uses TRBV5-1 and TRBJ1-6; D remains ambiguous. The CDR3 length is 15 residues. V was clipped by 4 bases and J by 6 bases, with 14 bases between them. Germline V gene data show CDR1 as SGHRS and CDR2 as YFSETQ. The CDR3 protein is CASSLQPDSNSPLHF. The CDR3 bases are TGCGCCAGCAGCCTACAGCCAGATTCTAATTCACCCCTCCACTTT. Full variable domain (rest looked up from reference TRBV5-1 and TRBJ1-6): KAGVTQTPRYLIKTRGQQVTLSCSPISGHRSVSWYQQTPGQGLQFLFEYFSETQRNKGNFPGRFSGRQFSNSRSEMNVSTLELGDSALYLCASSLQPDSNSPLHFGNGTRLTVT.

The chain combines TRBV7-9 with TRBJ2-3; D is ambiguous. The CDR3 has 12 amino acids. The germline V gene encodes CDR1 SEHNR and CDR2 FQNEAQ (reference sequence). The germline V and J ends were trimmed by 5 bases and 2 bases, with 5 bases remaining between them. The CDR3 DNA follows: TGTGCCAGCAGCCCAGTCACAGATACGCAGTATTTT. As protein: CASSPVTDTQYF.

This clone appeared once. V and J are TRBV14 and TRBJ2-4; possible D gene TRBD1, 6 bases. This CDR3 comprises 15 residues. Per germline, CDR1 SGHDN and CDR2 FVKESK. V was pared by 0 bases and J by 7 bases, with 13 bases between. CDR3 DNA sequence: TGTGCCAGCAGCCAAGATCAGGGGATGGGGAACATTCAGTACTTC. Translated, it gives CASSQDQGMGNIQYF.

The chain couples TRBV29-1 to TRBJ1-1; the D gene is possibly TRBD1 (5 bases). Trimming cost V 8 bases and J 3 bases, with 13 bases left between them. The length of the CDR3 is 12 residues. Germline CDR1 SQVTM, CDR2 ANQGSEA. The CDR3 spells CSIERGDTEAFF. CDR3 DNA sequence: TGCAGCATCGAACGGGGGGACACTGAAGCTTTCTTT.

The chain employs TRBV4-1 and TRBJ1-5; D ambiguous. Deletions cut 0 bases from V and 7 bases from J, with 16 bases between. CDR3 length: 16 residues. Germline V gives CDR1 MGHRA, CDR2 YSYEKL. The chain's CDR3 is CASSQDTFRVGQPQHF. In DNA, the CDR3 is TGCGCCAGCAGCCAAGATACGTTCCGGGTCGGGCAGCCCCAGCATTTT.

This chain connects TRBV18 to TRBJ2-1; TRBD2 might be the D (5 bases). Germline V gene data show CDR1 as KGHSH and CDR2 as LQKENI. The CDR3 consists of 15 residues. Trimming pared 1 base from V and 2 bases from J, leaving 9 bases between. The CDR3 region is CASSPREEAYNEQFF. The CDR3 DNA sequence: TGTGCCAGCTCACCACGCGAGGAGGCCTACAATGAGCAGTTCTTC.

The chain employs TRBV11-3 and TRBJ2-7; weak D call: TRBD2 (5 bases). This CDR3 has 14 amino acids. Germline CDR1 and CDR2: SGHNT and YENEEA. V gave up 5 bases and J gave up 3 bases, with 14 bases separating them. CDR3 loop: CASSPPTGSYEQYF. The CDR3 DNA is TGTGCCAGCAGCCCGCCCACGGGGAGCTACGAGCAGTACTTC. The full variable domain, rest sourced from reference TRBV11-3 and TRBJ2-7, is EAGVVQSPRYKIIEKKQPVAFWCNPISGHNTLYWYLQNLGQGPELLIRYENEEAVDDSQLPKDRFSAERLKGVDSTLKIQPAELGDSAVYLCASSPPTGSYEQYFGPGTRLTVT.

CDR3 sequence reads: CASSEPAGNTEAFF. Written as DNA, the CDR3 is TGTGCCAGCAGCGAACCGGCGGGGAACACTGAAGCTTTCTTT. The chain combines TRBV25-1 with TRBJ1-1; D remains ambiguous. V lost 6 bases to trimming and J lost 1 base, with 12 bases between them. The CDR3 is 14 amino acids. Germline V gene sequence: CDR1 MGHDK, CDR2 SYGVNS.

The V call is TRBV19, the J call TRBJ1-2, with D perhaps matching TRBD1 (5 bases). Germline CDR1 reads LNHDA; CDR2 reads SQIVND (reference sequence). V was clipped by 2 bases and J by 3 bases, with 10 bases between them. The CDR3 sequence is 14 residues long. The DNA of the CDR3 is TGTGCCAGTAGTATATTGGGGCGCGACTATGGCTACACCTTC. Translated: CASSILGRDYGYTF.

Here the CDR3 reads CASSFSGYGYTF. As DNA, the CDR3 is TGTGCCAGCAGTTTCTCAGGCTATGGCTACACCTTC. The chain is built from TRBV28 and TRBJ1-2; D unresolved. V lost 3 bases and J 4 bases, leaving 6 bases between the germline ends. Germline CDR1 and CDR2: MDHEN and SYDVKM. The CDR3 covers 12 residues.

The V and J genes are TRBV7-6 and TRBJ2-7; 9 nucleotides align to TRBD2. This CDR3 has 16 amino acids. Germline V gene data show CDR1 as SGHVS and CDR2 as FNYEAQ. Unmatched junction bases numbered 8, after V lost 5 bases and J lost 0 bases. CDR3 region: CASSATSGPRSYEQYF. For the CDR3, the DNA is TGTGCCAGCAGCGCGACTAGCGGTCCTCGCTCCTACGAGCAGTACTTC.